A selection of T cell receptor beta chains follows, all from one sample in a study of follicular helper T cells after annual influenza vaccination. This table comes from immunoSEQ multiplex PCR, and its TCRdb copy is limited to in-frame clones, with some not included. Of roughly 9,000 clones listed, 65% to 85% were seen once; the top ten hold about 2.9%. The sequencing here drew on CXCR5+ CD38- circulating T follicular helper cells from blood, taken 7 days after influenza vaccination. The source of these receptors is an adult who received the influenza vaccine. Both conserved end residues are part of each CDR3. D genes are given only for firm matches. Some rows mark clone size as missing; the rest say once, few, many or name a class of expanded clone.

V: TRBV7-6
D: TRBD1
size: once
J: TRBJ2-5
CDR3: CASSPGTGAPRTQYF
DNA: TGTGCCAGCAGCCCAGGGACAGGGGCCCCGAGGACCCAGTACTTC

V: TRBV4-2
D: TRBD1
size: NA
J: TRBJ1-2
CDR3: CASSPGTAMDYGYTF
DNA: TGTGCCAGCAGCCCCGGGACAGCTATGGACTATGGCTACACCTTC

V: TRBV4-3
D: TRBD1
size: once
J: TRBJ2-7
CDR3: CASPQRTGTVTYEQYF
DNA: TGCGCCAGCCCCCAAAGAACCGGGACAGTAACCTACGAGCAGTACTTC

V: TRBV7-9
D: NA
size: NA
J: TRBJ1-1
CDR3: CASSLGSGLGNTEAFF
DNA: TGTGCCAGCAGCTTAGGGTCAGGATTGGGAAACACTGAAGCTTTCTTT

V: TRBV7-2
D: TRBD2
size: few
J: TRBJ2-2
CDR3: CASSLASASGERELFF
DNA: TGTGCCAGCAGCTTAGCATCGGCTAGCGGGGAGAGGGAGCTGTTTTTT

V: TRBV6-1
D: TRBD1
size: few
J: TRBJ1-2
CDR3: CASSPGTVYGYTF
DNA: TGTGCCAGCAGTCCCGGGACAGTCTATGGCTACACCTTC

V: TRBV5-1
D: NA
size: few
J: TRBJ2-2
CDR3: CASSLGNTGELFF
DNA: TGCGCCAGCAGCTTAGGGAACACCGGGGAGCTGTTTTTT

V: TRBV6-6
D: NA
size: NA
J: TRBJ1-5
CDR3: CASSARQTNQPQHF
DNA: TGTGCCAGCAGTGCGCGACAGACTAATCAGCCCCAGCATTTT

V: TRBV5-8
D: NA
size: NA
J: TRBJ1-5
CDR3: CASSLTPGPQGGPQHF
DNA: TGTGCCAGCAGCTTGACTCCGGGACCTCAAGGGGGGCCCCAGCATTTT

V: TRBV6-5
D: TRBD1
size: NA
J: TRBJ2-3
CDR3: CATSGQTSTDTQYF
DNA: TGTGCCACCTCGGGACAGACTAGCACAGATACGCAGTATTTT

V: TRBV2
D: NA
size: NA
J: TRBJ1-1
CDR3: CASRVSWNTEAFF
DNA: TGTGCCAGCAGGGTAAGCTGGAACACTGAAGCTTTCTTT

V: TRBV2
D: TRBD2
size: NA
J: TRBJ2-3
CDR3: CASSDGTSTTDTQYF
DNA: TGTGCCAGCAGTGATGGGACTAGCACTACAGATACGCAGTATTTT

V: TRBV28
D: NA
size: NA
J: TRBJ1-1
CDR3: CASSFRGVAFF
DNA: TGTGCCAGCAGTTTCAGGGGTGTAGCTTTCTTT

V: TRBV7-6
D: TRBD2
size: NA
J: TRBJ2-5
CDR3: CASSRGGLAAYQETQYF
DNA: TGTGCCAGCAGCAGAGGGGGACTAGCGGCGTACCAAGAGACCCAGTACTTC

V: TRBV6-1
D: NA
size: NA
J: TRBJ1-3
CDR3: CASILGQSGNTIYF
DNA: TGTGCCAGCATTCTCGGACAGTCTGGAAACACCATATATTTT

V: TRBV19
D: TRBD1
size: NA
J: TRBJ1-1
CDR3: CASSKNNRGTTEAFF
DNA: TGTGCCAGTAGTAAGAATAACAGGGGAACCACTGAAGCTTTCTTT

V: TRBV15
D: TRBD2
size: NA
J: TRBJ2-3
CDR3: CATSRDGGRTGGTQYF
DNA: TGTGCCACCAGCAGAGATGGCGGGAGGACTGGGGGAACGCAGTATTTT

V: TRBV30
D: NA
size: NA
J: TRBJ2-7
CDR3: CAWNNPEQSHYEQYF
DNA: TGTGCCTGGAACAATCCGGAACAGAGCCACTACGAGCAGTACTTC

V: TRBV7-2
D: TRBD2
size: NA
J: TRBJ2-2
CDR3: CASSPRASGYTGELFF
DNA: TGTGCCAGCAGCCCTAGAGCTAGCGGCTACACCGGGGAGCTGTTTTTT

V: TRBV2
D: TRBD1
size: NA
J: TRBJ1-5
CDR3: CASSAGTDNQPQHF
DNA: TGTGCCAGCAGCGCTGGGACAGATAATCAGCCCCAGCATTTT

V: TRBV5-1
D: TRBD2
size: NA
J: TRBJ2-2
CDR3: CASSDVPSGGTGELFF
DNA: TGCGCCAGCAGCGACGTCCCCAGCGGGGGCACCGGGGAGCTGTTTTTT

V: TRBV19
D: NA
size: few
J: TRBJ2-2
CDR3: CASSMEIAGELFF
DNA: TGTGCCAGTAGTATGGAGATCGCCGGGGAGCTGTTTTTT

V: TRBV5-6
D: TRBD2
size: NA
J: TRBJ2-7
CDR3: CASSKRDGHIGAGSYEQYF
DNA: TGTGCCAGCAGCAAGCGGGATGGTCATATCGGAGCGGGTAGCTACGAGCAGTACTTC

V: TRBV11-3
D: TRBD2
size: NA
J: TRBJ2-3
CDR3: CASSLGSGGTDTQYF
DNA: TGTGCCAGCAGCTTAGGTAGCGGGGGTACAGATACGCAGTATTTT

V: TRBV9
D: NA
size: NA
J: TRBJ2-1
CDR3: CASSTGLWGNEQFF
DNA: TGTGCCAGCAGCACGGGTCTGTGGGGCAATGAGCAGTTCTTC